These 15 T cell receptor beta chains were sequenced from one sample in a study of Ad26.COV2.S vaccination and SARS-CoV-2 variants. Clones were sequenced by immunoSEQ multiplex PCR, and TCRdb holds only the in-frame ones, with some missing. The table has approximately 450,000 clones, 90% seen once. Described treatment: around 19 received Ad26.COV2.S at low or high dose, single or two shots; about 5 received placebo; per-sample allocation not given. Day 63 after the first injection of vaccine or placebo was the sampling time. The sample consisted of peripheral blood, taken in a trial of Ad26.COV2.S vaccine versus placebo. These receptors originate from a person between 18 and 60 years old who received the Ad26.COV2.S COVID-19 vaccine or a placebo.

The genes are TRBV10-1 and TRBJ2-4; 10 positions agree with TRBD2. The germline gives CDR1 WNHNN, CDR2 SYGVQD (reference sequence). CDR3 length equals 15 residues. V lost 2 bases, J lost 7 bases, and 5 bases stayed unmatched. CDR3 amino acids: CASSESVAGGNIQYF. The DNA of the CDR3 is TGCGCCAGCAGTGAGAGTGTAGCGGGAGGCAACATTCAGTACTTC.

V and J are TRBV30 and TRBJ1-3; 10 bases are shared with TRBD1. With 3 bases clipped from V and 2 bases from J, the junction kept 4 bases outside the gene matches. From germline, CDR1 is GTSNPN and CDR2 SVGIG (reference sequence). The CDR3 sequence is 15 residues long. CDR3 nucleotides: TGTGCCTGGAGGGCCGACAGGGGGCCTGGAAACACCATATATTTT. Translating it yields CAWRADRGPGNTIYF. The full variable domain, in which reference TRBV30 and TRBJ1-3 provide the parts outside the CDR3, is SQTIHQWPATLVQPVGSPLSLECTVEGTSNPNLYWYRQAAGRGLQLLFYSVGIGQISSEVPQNLSASRPQDRQFILSSKKLLLSDSGFYLCAWRADRGPGNTIYFGEGSWLTVV.

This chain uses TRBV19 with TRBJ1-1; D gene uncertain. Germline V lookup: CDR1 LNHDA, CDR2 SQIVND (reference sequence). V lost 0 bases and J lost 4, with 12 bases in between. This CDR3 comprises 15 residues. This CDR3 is CASSIDLGSGTEAFF. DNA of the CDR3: TGTGCCAGTAGTATAGATCTGGGTTCGGGCACTGAAGCTTTCTTT.

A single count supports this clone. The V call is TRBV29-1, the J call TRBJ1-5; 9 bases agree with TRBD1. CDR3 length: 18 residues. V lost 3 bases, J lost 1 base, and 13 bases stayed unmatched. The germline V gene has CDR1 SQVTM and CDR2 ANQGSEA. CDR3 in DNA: TGCAGCGTTGAGGATGGGACAGGGAAAAGGGAAAGCAATCAGCCCCAGCATTTT. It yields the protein CSVEDGTGKRESNQPQHF.

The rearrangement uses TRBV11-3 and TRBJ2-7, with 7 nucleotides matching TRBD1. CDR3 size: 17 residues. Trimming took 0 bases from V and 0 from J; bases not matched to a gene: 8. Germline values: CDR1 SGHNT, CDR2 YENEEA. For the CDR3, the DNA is TGTGCCAGCAGCTTAGAGATCCCGACAGGGCGCTCCTACGAGCAGTACTTC. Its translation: CASSLEIPTGRSYEQYF.

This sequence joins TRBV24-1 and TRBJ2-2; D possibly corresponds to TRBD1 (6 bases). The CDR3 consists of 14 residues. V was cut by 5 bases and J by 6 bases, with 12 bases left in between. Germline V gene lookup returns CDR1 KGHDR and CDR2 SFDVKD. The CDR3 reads CATSGTAPAGELFF. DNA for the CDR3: TGTGCCACCAGTGGGACAGCGCCGGCCGGGGAGCTGTTTTTT.

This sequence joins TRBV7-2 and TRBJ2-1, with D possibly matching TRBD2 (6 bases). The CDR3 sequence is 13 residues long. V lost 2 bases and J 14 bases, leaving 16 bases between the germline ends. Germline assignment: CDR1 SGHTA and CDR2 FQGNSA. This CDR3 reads CASSLKLAVEEFF. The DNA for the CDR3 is TGTGCCAGCAGCTTAAAATTAGCGGTTGAAGAGTTCTTC.

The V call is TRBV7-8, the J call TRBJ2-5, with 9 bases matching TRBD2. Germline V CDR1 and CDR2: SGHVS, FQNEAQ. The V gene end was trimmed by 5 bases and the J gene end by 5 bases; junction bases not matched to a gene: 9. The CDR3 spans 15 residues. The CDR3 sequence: CASSHGAGGQETQYF. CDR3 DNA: TGTGCCAGCAGCCACGGAGCGGGAGGACAGGAGACCCAGTACTTC.

In nucleotides, the CDR3 is TGTGCCAGCAGTTTAGATGGGTTTTGGGATTCACCCCTCCACTTT. This translates into CASSLDGFWDSPLHF. The chain couples TRBV27 to TRBJ1-6; D not resolved. Trimming took off 2 bases at V and 8 bases at J, with 13 bases between the two ends. The CDR3 runs to 15 residues. Germline V gene sequence: CDR1 MNHEY, CDR2 SMNVEV (reference sequence).

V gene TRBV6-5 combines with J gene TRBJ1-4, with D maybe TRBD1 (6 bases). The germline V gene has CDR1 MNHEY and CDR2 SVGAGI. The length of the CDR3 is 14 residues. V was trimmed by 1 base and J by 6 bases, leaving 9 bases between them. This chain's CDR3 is CASSYYSGDEKLFF. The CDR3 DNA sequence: TGTGCCAGCAGTTACTATTCAGGGGATGAAAAACTGTTTTTT.

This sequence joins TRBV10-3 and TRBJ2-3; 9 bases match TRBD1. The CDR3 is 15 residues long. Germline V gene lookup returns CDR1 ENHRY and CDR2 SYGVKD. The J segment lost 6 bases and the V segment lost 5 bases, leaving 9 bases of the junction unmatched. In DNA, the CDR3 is TGTGCCATCAGTACCACAGGGGGCGCCGTTGATACGCAGTATTTT. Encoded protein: CAISTTGGAVDTQYF.

CDR3 nucleotide sequence: TGTGCCAGCAGGGGGCGCGTGCCGGGAATCAATCAGCCCCAGCATTTT. Its translation: CASRGRVPGINQPQHF. The chain is built from TRBV2 and TRBJ1-5; the D gene is possibly TRBD1 (5 bases). The germline V gene encodes CDR1 SNHLY and CDR2 FYNNEI. V dropped 6 bases and J dropped 3 bases, with 18 bases sitting between them. There are 16 residues in the CDR3.

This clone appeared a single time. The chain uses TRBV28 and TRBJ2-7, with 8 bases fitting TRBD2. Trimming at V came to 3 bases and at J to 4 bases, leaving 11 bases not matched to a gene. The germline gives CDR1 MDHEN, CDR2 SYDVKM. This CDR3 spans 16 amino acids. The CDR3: CASSFPPSSGKYEQYF. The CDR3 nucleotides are TGTGCCAGCAGTTTCCCCCCTAGTAGCGGGAAATACGAGCAGTACTTC.

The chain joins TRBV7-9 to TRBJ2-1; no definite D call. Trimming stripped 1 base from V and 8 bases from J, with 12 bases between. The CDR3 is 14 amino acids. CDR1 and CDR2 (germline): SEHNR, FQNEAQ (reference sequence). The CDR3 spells CASSLVGSSDEQFF. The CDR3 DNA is TGTGCCAGCAGCTTAGTGGGATCGAGCGATGAGCAGTTCTTC.

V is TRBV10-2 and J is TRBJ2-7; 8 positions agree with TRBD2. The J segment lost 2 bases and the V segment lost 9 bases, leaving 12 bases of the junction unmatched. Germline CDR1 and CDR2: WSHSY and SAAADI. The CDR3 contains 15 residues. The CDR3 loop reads CASASDRAGAYEQYF. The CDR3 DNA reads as TGCGCCAGTGCTAGCGACAGAGCGGGGGCCTACGAGCAGTACTTC.